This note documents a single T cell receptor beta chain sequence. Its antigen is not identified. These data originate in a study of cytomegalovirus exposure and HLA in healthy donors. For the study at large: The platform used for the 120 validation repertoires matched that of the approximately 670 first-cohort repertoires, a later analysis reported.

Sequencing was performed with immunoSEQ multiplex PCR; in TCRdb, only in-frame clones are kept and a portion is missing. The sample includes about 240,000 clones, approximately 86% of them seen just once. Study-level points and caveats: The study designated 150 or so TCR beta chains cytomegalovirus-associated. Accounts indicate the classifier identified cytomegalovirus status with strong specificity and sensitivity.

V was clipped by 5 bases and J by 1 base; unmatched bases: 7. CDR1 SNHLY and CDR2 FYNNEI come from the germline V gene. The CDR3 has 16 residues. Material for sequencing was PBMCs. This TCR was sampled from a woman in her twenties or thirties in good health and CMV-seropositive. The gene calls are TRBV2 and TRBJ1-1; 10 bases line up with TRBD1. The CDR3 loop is CASSSDRGGRNTEAFF. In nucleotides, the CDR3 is TGTGCCAGCAGTTCGGACAGGGGGGGAAGGAACACTGAAGCTTTCTTT.